What follows are 27 T cell receptor beta chains derived from one specimen sequenced in a study of blood T cell repertoires in COVID-19. Sequencing was performed with immunoSEQ multiplex PCR; in TCRdb, only in-frame clones are kept and a portion is missing. The sample yields fewer than 80,000 clones, about 84% seen once. The sequencing sample was made of peripheral blood. The receptors here all came from a man aged 45-60 years with COVID-19, enrolled during active disease.

This clone was seen just once. The chain joins TRBV12-5 to TRBJ2-3; D is possibly TRBD2 (8 bases). The CDR3 is made up of 17 amino acids. The germline V gene has CDR1 LGHNT and CDR2 FRNRAP. V gave up 1 base and J gave up 4 bases, with 18 bases separating them. The CDR3 loop reads CASGLATGHGGADTQYF. CDR3 nucleotides: TGTGCTAGTGGTTTGGCGACAGGGCACGGGGGGGCAGATACGCAGTATTTT.

This rearrangement joins TRBV6-2 or TRBV6-3 to TRBJ2-7, with D unclear. Trimming removed 3 bases from V and 5 bases from J, with 14 bases in between. CDR3 length: 14 amino acids. Germline CDR1 and CDR2: MNHEY and SVGEGT. CDR3 nucleotide sequence: TGTGCCAGCAGTTATAGGAAGACTGACGACGAGCAGTACTTC. It is translated as CASSYRKTDDEQYF.

This clone has more than one count but fewer than ten. This sequence joins TRBV3-1 (or the pseudogene TRBV3-2) and TRBJ1-1, with 7 bases that match TRBD1. The germline V gene has CDR1 LGHDT and CDR2 YNNKEL (reference sequence). The CDR3 loop spans 16 amino acids. Trimming cost V 3 bases and J 4 bases; bases outside gene matches: 11. CDR3 coding DNA: TGTGCCAGCAGCCATTCACCAACAGGGGCGGTCACTGAAGCTTTCTTT. As protein: CASSHSPTGAVTEAFF.

This clone was seen just once. The chain is built from TRBV12-3 or TRBV12-4 and TRBJ1-2; D unclear. The CDR3 is 13 residues long. Trimming stripped 5 bases from V and 2 bases from J, with 9 bases between. This CDR3 reads CASSTDTNYGYTF. In DNA, the CDR3 is TGTGCCAGCAGTACAGACACGAACTATGGCTACACCTTC.

V usage is TRBV3-1 (or the pseudogene TRBV3-2) and J usage is TRBJ1-2; D perhaps matches TRBD1 (6 bases). Trimming took off 4 bases at V and 5 bases at J, with 17 bases between the two ends. The CDR3 consists of 15 residues. The germline V gene has CDR1 LGHDT and CDR2 YNNKEL (reference sequence). DNA for the CDR3: TGTGCCAGCAGCCCCCAGGGGTTTTACAGTTATGGCTACACCTTC. Its protein product is CASSPQGFYSYGYTF.

The chain carries TRBV5-1 and TRBJ2-5, with TRBD2 identical over 9 bases. Germline CDR1 SGHRS, CDR2 YFSETQ. The CDR3 length is 16 residues. With 5 bases clipped from V and 1 base from J, the junction kept 9 bases outside the gene matches. The CDR3 bases are TGCGCCAGCAGTTCTAATAGCGGGGGTATCCAAGAGACCCAGTACTTC. Translated, it gives CASSSNSGGIQETQYF.

This clone was detected only once. The V gene is TRBV12-5, the J gene TRBJ1-1, with TRBD1 identical over 7 bases. In germline, CDR1 is LGHNT, CDR2 FRNRAP. This CDR3 has 16 residues. V gave up 2 bases and J gave up 3 bases; unmatched junction bases: 9. The CDR3 region is CASGLLVTGWDTEAFF. The CDR3 region has the DNA TGTGCTAGTGGTTTGCTCGTGACAGGGTGGGACACTGAAGCTTTCTTT.

This clone was detected once. The J gene is TRBJ2-7, the V gene TRBV4-1, with TRBD2 as a possible D gene (6 bases). V lost 2 bases, J lost 5 bases, and 16 bases lay in between. This CDR3 has 15 amino acids. The germline V gene has CDR1 MGHRA and CDR2 YSYEKL. CDR3 sequence (DNA): TGCGCCAGCAGCCAACGGGACTGGAGAGGGAACGAGCAGTACTTC. This encodes CASSQRDWRGNEQYF.

This chain links TRBV20-1 with TRBJ1-1; TRBD1 might be the D (5 bases). Germline-derived CDR1 and CDR2 are DFQATT and SNEGSKA (reference sequence). CDR3 size: 11 residues. The V end lost 0 bases, the J end lost 8 bases, and 7 bases lay between the germline ends. The CDR3 DNA reads as TGCAGTGCTAGAGAGGGGCGAGAAGCTTTCTTT. Its translation: CSAREGREAFF.

The rearrangement links TRBV10-1 to TRBJ2-5, with 7 bases aligning to TRBD1. The CDR3 length is 12 residues. The V gene end was trimmed by 3 bases and the J gene end by 5 bases; junction bases not matched to a gene: 0. Germline-derived CDR1 and CDR2 are WNHNN and SYGVQD (reference sequence). DNA for the CDR3: TGCGCCAGCAGTGAAGGGGGCGAGACCCAGTACTTC. It translates to CASSEGGETQYF.

The chain couples TRBV5-1 to TRBJ1-1; 10 nucleotides agree with TRBD1. The CDR3 has 15 residues. Germline V gene sequence: CDR1 SGHRS, CDR2 YFSETQ. J was trimmed by 3 bases and V by 4 bases; bases with no gene match: 6. The CDR3 protein is CASSQWTGGDTEAFF. The CDR3 DNA reads TGCGCCAGCAGCCAATGGACAGGGGGGGACACTGAAGCTTTCTTT.

The chain links TRBV21-1 to TRBJ2-1; whether TRBD1, the table's D call, matches the DNA was not checked. TRBV21-1 has pseudogene status. This CDR3 spans 15 amino acids. For the CDR3, the DNA is TGTGCCAGCATCGTGAAAGAGGACAGGGGGAACGAGCAGTTCTTC. It specifies CASIVKEDRGNEQFF.

This chain uses TRBV6-5 with TRBJ1-6; TRBD1 matches at 9 bases. This CDR3 has 16 amino acids. V lost 2 bases, J lost 9 bases, and 8 bases stayed unmatched. From germline, CDR1 is MNHEY and CDR2 SVGAGI. The CDR3 loop reads CASSYNRGQGVSPLHF. DNA for the CDR3: TGTGCCAGCAGTTACAACAGGGGACAGGGAGTTTCACCCCTCCACTTT.

CDR3 sequence reads: CASSQGSVIDTEAFF. The CDR3 DNA reads as TGTGCCAGCAGCCAAGGTTCCGTTATCGACACTGAAGCTTTCTTT. The rearrangement joins TRBV3-1 (or the pseudogene TRBV3-2) to TRBJ1-1, with unresolved D. The germline CDR1 and CDR2 sequences are LGHDT and YNNKEL (reference sequence). The V end was cut by 1 base, the J end by 3 bases, with 12 bases between. The length of the CDR3 is 15 residues.

J is TRBJ2-7 and V is TRBV24-1, with 11 bases fitting TRBD2. The trim removed 5 bases at V and 0 bases at J, leaving 8 bases unmatched. The CDR3 is 17 amino acids. Germline CDR1 is KGHDR and CDR2 is SFDVKD. CDR3 sequence: CATSGLAGGTSSYEQYF. In nucleotides, the CDR3 is TGTGCCACCAGTGGCTTAGCGGGGGGGACGAGCTCCTACGAGCAGTACTTC.

The sample holds a few counts of this clone. The chain recombines TRBV7-9 with TRBJ2-2; no reliable D call. There are 15 residues in the CDR3. Between the trimmed V and J ends, which lost 2 bases and 3 bases, there was a span of 10 bases. Germline CDR1 SEHNR, CDR2 FQNEAQ (reference sequence). CDR3 nucleotides: TGTGCCAGCAGCTTATCTGGCACCGACACCGGGGAGCTGTTTTTT. This codes for CASSLSGTDTGELFF.

This clone turned up a few times. The CDR3 sequence is CASSSSLGQRAAFF. For the CDR3, the DNA is TGCGCCAGCAGTTCTTCCCTCGGACAGCGTGCGGCTTTCTTT. The rearrangement links TRBV10-1 to TRBJ1-1, with D possibly TRBD1 on 6 matching bases. The CDR3 is 14 amino acids. Germline CDR1 reads WNHNN; CDR2 reads SYGVQD (reference sequence). The V end lost 5 bases, the J end lost 11 bases, and 21 bases lay between the germline ends.

V usage is TRBV7-2 and J usage is TRBJ2-5, with D possibly being TRBD2 (5 bases). This CDR3 spans 12 amino acids. V was pared by 4 bases and J by 10 bases, with 13 bases between. The germline gives CDR1 SGHTA, CDR2 FQGNSA. CDR3 sequence reads: CASSYGELYQYF. The CDR3 region has the DNA TGTGCCAGCAGCTACGGGGAGCTATACCAGTACTTC.

The J gene is TRBJ2-5, the V gene TRBV6-6; the match to TRBD2 covers 10 bases. V shed 3 bases, J shed 6 bases, and the junction held 10 bases outside the gene matches. Germline V lookup: CDR1 MNHNY, CDR2 SVGAGI (reference sequence). There are 16 residues in the CDR3. The DNA of the CDR3 is TGTGCCAGCAGTTATTTGGCGGGGACTAGCGTTCAGACCCAGTACTTC. The encoded protein is CASSYLAGTSVQTQYF.

The chain employs TRBV10-3 and TRBJ1-5; D is possibly TRBD1 (6 bases). Germline lookup yields CDR1 ENHRY and CDR2 SYGVKD. The ends were cut back, 7 bases at V and 4 bases at J, with 11 bases in the middle. The CDR3 totals 13 residues. DNA of the CDR3: TGTGCCATCACCGGGGACATTAATCAGCCCCAGCATTTT. Translated, it gives CAITGDINQPQHF.

V and J are TRBV21-1 and TRBJ2-3; the table's D call TRBD2 went unverified against the DNA. TRBV21-1 is tagged as a pseudogene. CDR3 length equals 17 residues. This CDR3 reads CASSNGGNGDSTDTQYF. CDR3 nucleotide sequence: TGTGCCAGCAGCAACGGAGGGAACGGCGATAGCACAGATACGCAGTATTTT.

The gene calls are TRBV5-6 and TRBJ1-2, with 7 bases matching TRBD1. With 2 bases clipped from V and 6 bases from J, the junction kept 7 bases outside the gene matches. Germline V lookup: CDR1 SGHDT, CDR2 YYEEEE. CDR3 length: 14 residues. The CDR3 loop reads CASSFLDRDHGYTF. DNA for the CDR3: TGTGCCAGCAGCTTTCTAGACAGGGACCATGGCTACACCTTC. Together with reference TRBV5-6 and TRBJ1-2, the CDR3 gives the full variable domain: DAGVTQSPTHLIKTRGQQVTLRCSPKSGHDTVSWYQQALGQGPQFIFQYYEEEERQRGNFPDRFSGHQFPNYSSELNVNALLLGDSALYLCASSFLDRDHGYTFGSGTRLTVV.

J is TRBJ2-1 and V is TRBV11-2; 8 nucleotides line up with TRBD2. V gave up 4 bases and J gave up 9 bases; unmatched junction bases: 14. This CDR3 is built from 16 residues. Germline CDR1 SGHAT, CDR2 FQNNGV. The CDR3 region has the DNA TGTGCCAGCAGCTCCGGTCTAGCGGGCGGTATAAGTGAGCAGTTCTTC. Amino acids: CASSSGLAGGISEQFF.

Comments on this clone: The junction departs from the called germline gene at one end, perhaps through a read error. V and J are TRBV12-3 or TRBV12-4 and TRBJ1-4; D is possibly TRBD1 (5 bases). The CDR3 covers 13 residues. The CDR3 protein is CASSYSLGGDPFF. As DNA, the CDR3 is TGTGCCAGCAGTTATTCTCTGGGAGGGGATCCCTTTTTC.

The rearrangement links TRBV5-1 to TRBJ1-2; D is perhaps TRBD1 (6 bases). The CDR3 has 13 amino acids. Per germline, CDR1 SGHRS and CDR2 YFSETQ. V lost 3 bases and J lost 5, with 11 bases in between. The CDR3 coding sequence is TGCGCCAGCAGCTCGGGACAAGAATATGGCTACACCTTC. It codes for CASSSGQEYGYTF.

The J gene is TRBJ1-5, the V gene TRBV3-1 (or the pseudogene TRBV3-2); D is unclear. Germline values: CDR1 LGHDT, CDR2 YNNKEL (reference sequence). V was clipped by 4 bases and J by 3 bases, with 4 bases between them. This CDR3 has 12 residues. The CDR3 nucleotides read TGTGCCAGCAGCCTATTCAATCAGCCCCAGCATTTT. Translation: CASSLFNQPQHF.

As DNA, the CDR3 is TGTGCCAGCAGCCGTGGGGCGGGGAGCTACGAGCAGTACTTC. Protein product: CASSRGAGSYEQYF. V usage is TRBV11-2 and J usage is TRBJ2-7; D may be TRBD2 (6 bases). Trimming stripped 5 bases from V and 3 bases from J, with 14 bases between. The CDR3 covers 14 residues. Germline CDR1 reads SGHAT; CDR2 reads FQNNGV.